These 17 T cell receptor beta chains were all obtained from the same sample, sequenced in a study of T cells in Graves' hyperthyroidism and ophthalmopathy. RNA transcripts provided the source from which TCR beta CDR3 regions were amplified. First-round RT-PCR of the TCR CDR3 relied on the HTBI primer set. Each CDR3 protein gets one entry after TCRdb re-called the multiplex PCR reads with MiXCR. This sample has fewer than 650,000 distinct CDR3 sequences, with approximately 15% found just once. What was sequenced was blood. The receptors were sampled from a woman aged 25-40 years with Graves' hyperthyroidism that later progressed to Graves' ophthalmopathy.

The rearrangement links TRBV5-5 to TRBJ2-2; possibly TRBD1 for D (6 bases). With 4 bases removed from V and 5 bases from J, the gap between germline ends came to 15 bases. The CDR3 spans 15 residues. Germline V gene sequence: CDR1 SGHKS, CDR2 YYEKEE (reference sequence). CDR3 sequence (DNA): TGTGCCAGCAGCAAAAGAGAGCAGGGGACCGGGGAGCTGTTTTTT. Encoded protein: CASSKREQGTGELFF. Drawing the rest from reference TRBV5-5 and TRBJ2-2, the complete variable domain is DAGVTQSPTHLIKTRGQQVTLRCSPISGHKSVSWYQQVLGQGPQFIFQYYEKEERGRGNFPDRFSARQFPNYSSELNVNALLLGDSALYLCASSKREQGTGELFFGEGSRLTVL.

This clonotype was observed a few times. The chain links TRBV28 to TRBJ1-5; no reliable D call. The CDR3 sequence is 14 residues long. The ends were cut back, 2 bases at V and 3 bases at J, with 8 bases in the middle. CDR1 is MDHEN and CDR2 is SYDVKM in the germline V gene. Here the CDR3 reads CASSLNLPNQPQHF. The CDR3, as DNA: TGTGCCAGCAGTTTAAACCTTCCCAATCAGCCCCAGCATTTT.

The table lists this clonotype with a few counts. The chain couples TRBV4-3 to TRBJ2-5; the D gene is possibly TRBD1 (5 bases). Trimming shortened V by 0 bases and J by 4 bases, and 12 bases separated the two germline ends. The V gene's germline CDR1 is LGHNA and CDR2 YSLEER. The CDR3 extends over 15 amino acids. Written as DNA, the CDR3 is TGCGCCAGCAGCCAAGAAGGGGCGCTGGGAGAGACCCAGTACTTC. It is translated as CASSQEGALGETQYF.

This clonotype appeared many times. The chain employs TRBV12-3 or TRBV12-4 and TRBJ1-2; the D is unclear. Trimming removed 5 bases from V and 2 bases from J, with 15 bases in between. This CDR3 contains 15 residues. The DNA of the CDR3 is TGTGCCAGCAGTCCAGAGGCGGACGGCAACTATGGCTACACCTTC. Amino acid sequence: CASSPEADGNYGYTF.

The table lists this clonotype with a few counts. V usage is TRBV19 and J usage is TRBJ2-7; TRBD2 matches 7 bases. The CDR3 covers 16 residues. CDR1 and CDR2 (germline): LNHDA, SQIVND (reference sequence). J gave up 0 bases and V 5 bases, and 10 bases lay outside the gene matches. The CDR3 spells CASSPTGTINSYEQYF. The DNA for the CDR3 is TGTGCCAGTAGTCCGACCGGGACTATAAACTCCTACGAGCAGTACTTC.

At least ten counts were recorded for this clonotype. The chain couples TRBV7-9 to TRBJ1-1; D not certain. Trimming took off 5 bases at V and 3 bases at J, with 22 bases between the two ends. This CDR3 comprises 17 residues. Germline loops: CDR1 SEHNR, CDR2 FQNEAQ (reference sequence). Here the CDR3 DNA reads TGTGCCAGCAGCACCGCGGGTGTTCCCATTGGGTACACTGAAGCTTTCTTT. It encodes CASSTAGVPIGYTEAFF.

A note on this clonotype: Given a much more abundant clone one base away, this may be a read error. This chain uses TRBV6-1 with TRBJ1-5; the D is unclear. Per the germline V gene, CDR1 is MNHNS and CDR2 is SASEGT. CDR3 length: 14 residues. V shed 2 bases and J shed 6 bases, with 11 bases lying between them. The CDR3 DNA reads TGTGCCAGCAGTGAATCAGGTGGGATTCAGCCCCAGCATTTT. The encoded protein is CASSESGGIQPQHF.

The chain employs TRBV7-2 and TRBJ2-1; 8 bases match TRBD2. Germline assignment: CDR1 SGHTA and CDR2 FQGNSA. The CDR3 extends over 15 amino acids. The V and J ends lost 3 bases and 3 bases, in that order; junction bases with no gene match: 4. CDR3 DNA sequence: TGTGCCAGCAGCTTTACTAGCGGTAACTACAATGAGCAGTTCTTC. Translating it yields CASSFTSGNYNEQFF. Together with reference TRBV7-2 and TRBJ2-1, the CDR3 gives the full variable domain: GAGVSQSPSNKVTEKGKDVELRCDPISGHTALYWYRQSLGQGLEFLIYFQGNSAPDKSGLPSDRFSAERTGGSVSTLTIQRTQQEDSAVYLCASSFTSGNYNEQFFGPGTRLTVL.

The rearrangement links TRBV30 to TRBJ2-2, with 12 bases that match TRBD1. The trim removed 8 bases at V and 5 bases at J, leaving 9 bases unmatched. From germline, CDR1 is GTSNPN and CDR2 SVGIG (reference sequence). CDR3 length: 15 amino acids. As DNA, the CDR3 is TGTGCCGGGACAGGGGGCTCTGGGGGTACCGGGGAGCTGTTTTTT. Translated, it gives CAGTGGSGGTGELFF.

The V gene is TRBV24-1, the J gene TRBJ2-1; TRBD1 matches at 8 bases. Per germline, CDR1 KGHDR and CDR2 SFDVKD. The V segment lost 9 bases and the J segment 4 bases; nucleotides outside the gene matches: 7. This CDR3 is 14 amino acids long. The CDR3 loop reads CATAQTGAYNEQFF. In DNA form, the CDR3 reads TGTGCCACCGCACAGACAGGGGCTTACAATGAGCAGTTCTTC.

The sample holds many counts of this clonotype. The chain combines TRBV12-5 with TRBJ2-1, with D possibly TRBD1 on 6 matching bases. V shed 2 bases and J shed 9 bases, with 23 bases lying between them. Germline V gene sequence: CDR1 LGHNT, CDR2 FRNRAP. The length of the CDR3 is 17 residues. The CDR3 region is CASGLPTWTDGSGEQFF. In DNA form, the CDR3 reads TGTGCTAGTGGTTTGCCCACCTGGACAGACGGGTCCGGTGAGCAGTTCTTC. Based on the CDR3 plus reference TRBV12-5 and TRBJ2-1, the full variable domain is DARVTQTPRHKVTEMGQEVTMRCQPILGHNTVFWYRQTMMQGLELLAYFRNRAPLDDSGMPKDRFSAEMPDATLATLKIQPSEPRDSAVYFCASGLPTWTDGSGEQFFGPGTRLTVL.

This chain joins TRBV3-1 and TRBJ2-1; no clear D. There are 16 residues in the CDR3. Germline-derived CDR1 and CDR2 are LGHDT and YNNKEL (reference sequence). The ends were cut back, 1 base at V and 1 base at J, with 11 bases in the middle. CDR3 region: CASSQGVEMSYNEQFF. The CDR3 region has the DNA TGTGCCAGCAGCCAAGGGGTGGAAATGTCCTACAATGAGCAGTTCTTC.

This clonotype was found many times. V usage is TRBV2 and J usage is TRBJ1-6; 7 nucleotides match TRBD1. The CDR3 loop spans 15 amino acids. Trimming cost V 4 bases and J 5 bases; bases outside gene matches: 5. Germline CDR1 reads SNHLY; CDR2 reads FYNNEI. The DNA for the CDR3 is TGTGCCAGCAGTGGACAGGGCAATAATAATTCACCCCTCCACTTT. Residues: CASSGQGNNNSPLHF.

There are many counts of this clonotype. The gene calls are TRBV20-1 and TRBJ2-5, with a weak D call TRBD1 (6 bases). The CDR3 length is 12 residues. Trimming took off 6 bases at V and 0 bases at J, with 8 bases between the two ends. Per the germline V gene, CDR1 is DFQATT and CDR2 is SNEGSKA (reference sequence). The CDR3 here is CSAWDNQETQYF. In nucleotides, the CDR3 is TGCAGTGCATGGGACAACCAAGAGACCCAGTACTTC.

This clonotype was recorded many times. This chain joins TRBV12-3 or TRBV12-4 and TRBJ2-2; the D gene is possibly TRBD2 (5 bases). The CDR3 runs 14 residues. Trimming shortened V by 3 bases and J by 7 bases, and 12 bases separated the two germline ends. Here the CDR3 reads CASSLSSRGGELFF. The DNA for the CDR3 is TGTGCCAGCAGTTTGTCTAGCCGCGGCGGGGAGCTGTTTTTT.

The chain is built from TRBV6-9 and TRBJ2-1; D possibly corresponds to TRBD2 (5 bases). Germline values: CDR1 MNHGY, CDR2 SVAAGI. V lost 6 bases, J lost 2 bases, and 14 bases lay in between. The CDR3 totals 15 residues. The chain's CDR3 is CASSLDAGTYNEQFF. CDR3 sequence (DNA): TGTGCCAGCAGCTTAGACGCCGGGACCTACAATGAGCAGTTCTTC.

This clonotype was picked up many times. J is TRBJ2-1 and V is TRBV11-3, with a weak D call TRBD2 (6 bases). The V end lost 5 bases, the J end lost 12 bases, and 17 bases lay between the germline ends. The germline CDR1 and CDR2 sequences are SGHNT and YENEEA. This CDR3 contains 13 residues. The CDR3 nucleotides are TGTGCCAGCAGCCCGCGGGGCCAAATGGGGCAGTTCTTC. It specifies CASSPRGQMGQFF.